Each of the 20 T cell receptor beta chains below was sequenced from the same sample in a study of blood T cell repertoires in COVID-19. Method: immunoSEQ multiplex PCR; TCRdb's copy keeps in-frame clones and lacks some. The sample has 110,000 or so clones; about 88% are singletons. The material sequenced was peripheral blood. The source of these receptors is a woman between 65 and 79 years old who had recovered from COVID-19.

This chain connects TRBV11-2 to TRBJ2-7, with a tentative D call TRBD2 (7 bases). V was shortened by 6 bases and J by 7 bases, with 19 bases between the two germline ends. This CDR3 region has 14 residues. Germline lookup yields CDR1 SGHAT and CDR2 FQNNGV. Here the CDR3 DNA reads TGTGCCAGCAGTAAAGGTCGGGGGGCGCGTGAGCAGTACTTC. It codes for CASSKGRGAREQYF.

The J gene is TRBJ1-4, the V gene TRBV15; tentatively, D is TRBD1 (6 bases). From germline, CDR1 is LNHNV and CDR2 YYDKDF (reference sequence). This CDR3 has 17 amino acids. V gave up 3 bases and J gave up 0 bases, with 14 bases separating them. CDR3 residues: CATSSPGQSATNEKLFF. CDR3 coding DNA: TGTGCCACCAGCAGCCCCGGACAGTCTGCAACTAATGAAAAACTGTTTTTT. The whole variable domain, filled in from reference TRBV15 and TRBJ1-4, reads DAMVIQNPRYQVTQFGKPVTLSCSQTLNHNVMYWYQQKSSQAPKLLFHYYDKDFNNEADTPDNFQSRRPNTSFCFLDIRSPGLGDTAMYLCATSSPGQSATNEKLFFGSGTQLSVL.

This clone was counted a few times. V and J are TRBV6-5 and TRBJ1-5, with D possibly matching TRBD1 (5 bases). With 8 bases removed from V and 0 bases from J, the gap between germline ends came to 14 bases. The CDR3 totals 15 residues. Germline-derived CDR1 and CDR2 are MNHEY and SVGAGI. The CDR3 is CASGRDANSNQPQHF. The CDR3, as DNA: TGTGCCAGCGGCAGGGATGCTAATAGCAATCAGCCCCAGCATTTT.

The chain recombines TRBV4-2 with TRBJ1-1; tentatively, D is TRBD1 (6 bases). The CDR3 runs 13 residues. V lost 2 bases, J lost 8 bases, and 12 bases lay in between. CDR1 is LGHNA and CDR2 is YNFKEQ in the germline V gene. CDR3 residues: CASSQPTGTEAFF. CDR3 coding DNA: TGTGCCAGCAGCCAACCTACAGGGACCGAAGCTTTCTTT.

This clone appeared once. The gene calls are TRBV12-3 or TRBV12-4 and TRBJ2-3; D is unclear. The V and J ends lost 3 bases and 5 bases respectively, with 9 bases between them. The CDR3 length is 13 residues. CDR3 DNA sequence: TGTGCCAGCAGTTTCCTAGTTGGAGATACGCAGTATTTT. This codes for CASSFLVGDTQYF.

V is TRBV15 and J is TRBJ1-2; 7 bases fit TRBD1. Germline CDR1 is LNHNV and CDR2 is YYDKDF (reference sequence). CDR3 length: 15 residues. The ends lost 3 bases at V and 1 base at J; junction bases unmatched: 5. Written as DNA, the CDR3 is TGTGCCACCAGCAGTCGGGACAGTTTTAACTATGGCTACACCTTC. Translating it yields CATSSRDSFNYGYTF.

The chain couples TRBV5-1 to TRBJ2-7, with D maybe TRBD1 (5 bases). V lost 0 bases and J lost 1, with 5 bases in between. Germline V gene data show CDR1 as SGHRS and CDR2 as YFSETQ. CDR3 size: 13 residues. As DNA, the CDR3 is TGCGCCAGCAGCTTGGGACAGTCCTACGAGCAGTACTTC. It specifies CASSLGQSYEQYF.

The chain couples TRBV2 to TRBJ2-3, with D unresolved. CDR3 size: 11 residues. The V and J ends lost 1 base and 8 bases respectively, with 4 bases between them. The germline gives CDR1 SNHLY, CDR2 FYNNEI. For the CDR3, the DNA is TGTGCCAGCAGTGAAGGAGGTACGCAGTATTTT. It codes for CASSEGGTQYF.

V is TRBV9 and J is TRBJ2-1; 8 bases line up with TRBD1. Germline V gene data show CDR1 as SGDLS and CDR2 as YYNGEE. The trim removed 4 bases at V and 0 bases at J, leaving 3 bases unmatched. The CDR3 loop spans 15 amino acids. CDR3 region: CASSPTGGSYNEQFF. The CDR3 DNA sequence: TGTGCCAGCAGCCCCACAGGGGGCTCCTACAATGAGCAGTTCTTC.

The chain joins TRBV28 to TRBJ2-7, with 8 positions matching TRBD2. The CDR3 totals 14 residues. V dropped 8 bases and J dropped 3; count of bases not matched to a gene: 9. Germline values: CDR1 MDHEN, CDR2 SYDVKM. The CDR3 region has the DNA TGTGCCAGCGGATCACTAGCGGCATTCTACGAGCAGTACTTC. This sequence encodes CASGSLAAFYEQYF.

To note about this clone: This sample includes further DNA sequences coding for the same CDR3. The V call is TRBV12-3 or TRBV12-4, the J call TRBJ2-5; TRBD2 matches 8 bases. V was clipped by 3 bases and J by 5 bases; unmatched bases: 2. CDR3 length: 13 residues. This CDR3 reads CASSLTGGETQYF. In DNA, the CDR3 is TGTGCCAGCAGTTTGACGGGAGGGGAGACCCAGTACTTC.

This clone occurred once. The chain links TRBV3-1 (or the pseudogene TRBV3-2) to TRBJ2-1; maybe TRBD1 (6 bases). V dropped 0 bases and J dropped 0 bases, with 9 bases sitting between them. Germline assignment: CDR1 LGHDT and CDR2 YNNKEL (reference sequence). CDR3 size: 16 residues. CDR3 bases: TGTGCCAGCAGCCAAGATAGGGGGAGCTCCTACAATGAGCAGTTCTTC. Encoded protein: CASSQDRGSSYNEQFF.

This clone was seen only a few times. The chain uses TRBV11-3 and TRBJ1-1; no reliable D call. Per germline, CDR1 SGHNT and CDR2 YENEEA. The CDR3 is made up of 12 amino acids. V lost 5 bases and J lost 1, with 5 bases in between. As DNA, the CDR3 is TGTGCCAGCAGCCAGAAGAACACTGAAGCTTTCTTT. This encodes CASSQKNTEAFF.

This chain connects TRBV7-9 to TRBJ2-7, with TRBD1 identical over 8 bases. Trimming cost V 5 bases and J 3 bases; bases outside gene matches: 6. The germline V gene encodes CDR1 SEHNR and CDR2 FQNEAQ (reference sequence). The CDR3 consists of 14 residues. The CDR3 sequence is CASSVGQENYEQYF. CDR3 DNA sequence: TGTGCCAGCAGCGTGGGACAGGAAAACTACGAGCAGTACTTC.

The chain employs TRBV27 and TRBJ1-5; D possibly corresponds to TRBD1 (6 bases). Germline V gene data show CDR1 as MNHEY and CDR2 as SMNVEV (reference sequence). Trimming removed 5 bases from V and 7 bases from J, with 12 bases in between. This CDR3 is built from 13 residues. The DNA for the CDR3 is TGTGCCAGCAGTACAGACAGGAACCAGCCCCAGCATTTT. Translation: CASSTDRNQPQHF.

V usage is TRBV7-2 and J usage is TRBJ2-7, with TRBD2 as a possible D gene (5 bases). CDR1 and CDR2 from the germline V gene are SGHTA and FQGNSA. Trimming took 5 bases from V and 3 from J, leaving 17 bases between them. CDR3 length equals 15 residues. DNA for the CDR3: TGTGCCAGCAGCATACTAGGGCCGGGTGGCTACGAGCAGTACTTC. This encodes CASSILGPGGYEQYF.

This sequence joins TRBV28 and TRBJ2-2, with TRBD2 as a possible D gene (6 bases). The CDR3 runs 13 residues. Germline values: CDR1 MDHEN, CDR2 SYDVKM. Between the trimmed V and J ends, which lost 8 bases and 3 bases, there was a span of 10 bases. CDR3 sequence: CASGIADTGELFF. DNA of the CDR3: TGTGCCAGCGGCATAGCGGACACCGGGGAGCTGTTTTTT. Full variable domain (rest looked up from reference TRBV28 and TRBJ2-2): DVKVTQSSRYLVKRTGEKVFLECVQDMDHENMFWYRQDPGLGLRLIYFSYDVKMKEKGDIPEGYSVSREKKERFSLILESASTNQTSMYLCASGIADTGELFFGEGSRLTVL.

The V gene is TRBV19, the J gene TRBJ1-2, with no clear D. From germline, CDR1 is LNHDA and CDR2 SQIVND (reference sequence). The CDR3 is made up of 12 amino acids. The V gene lost 7 bases and the J gene lost 7 bases, with 13 bases spanning the gap. The CDR3, as DNA: TGTGCCAGTATATCACGGGAGGTTGGCTACACCTTC. The encoded protein is CASISREVGYTF.

Only one count was recorded for this clone. The chain has TRBV7-2 and TRBJ2-3; 7 positions match TRBD2. Trimming took 1 base from V and 6 from J; bases not matched to a gene: 4. The CDR3 extends over 14 amino acids. Germline CDR1 SGHTA, CDR2 FQGNSA. CDR3 amino acids: CASSLEVAGDTQYF. The CDR3 DNA reads TGTGCCAGCAGCTTAGAGGTAGCGGGCGATACGCAGTATTTT.

This clone was found once. The CDR3 DNA is TGCGCCAGCAGTCAACCTCCAACAGGGGAGAGCACCTACGAGCAGTACTTC. Its translation is CASSQPPTGESTYEQYF. The gene calls are TRBV23-1 and TRBJ2-7; the match to TRBD1 covers 7 bases. TRBV23-1 is an ORF, with its function uncertain. CDR3 length: 17 amino acids. With V trimmed by 2 bases and J by 2 bases, 12 bases remained unmatched.